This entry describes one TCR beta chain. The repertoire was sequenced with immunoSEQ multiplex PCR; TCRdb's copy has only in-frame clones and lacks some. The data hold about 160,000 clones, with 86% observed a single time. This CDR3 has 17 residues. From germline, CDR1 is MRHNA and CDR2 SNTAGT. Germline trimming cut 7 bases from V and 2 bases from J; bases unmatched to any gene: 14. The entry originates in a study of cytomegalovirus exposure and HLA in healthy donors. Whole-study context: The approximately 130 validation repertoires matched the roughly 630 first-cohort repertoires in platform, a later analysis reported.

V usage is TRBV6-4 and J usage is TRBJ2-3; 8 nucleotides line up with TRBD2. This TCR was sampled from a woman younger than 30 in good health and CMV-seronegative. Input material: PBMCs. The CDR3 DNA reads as TGTGCCAGCACCCCCCTCGGGAGGGGGGATTACACAGATACGCAGTATTTT. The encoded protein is CASTPLGRGDYTDTQYF.